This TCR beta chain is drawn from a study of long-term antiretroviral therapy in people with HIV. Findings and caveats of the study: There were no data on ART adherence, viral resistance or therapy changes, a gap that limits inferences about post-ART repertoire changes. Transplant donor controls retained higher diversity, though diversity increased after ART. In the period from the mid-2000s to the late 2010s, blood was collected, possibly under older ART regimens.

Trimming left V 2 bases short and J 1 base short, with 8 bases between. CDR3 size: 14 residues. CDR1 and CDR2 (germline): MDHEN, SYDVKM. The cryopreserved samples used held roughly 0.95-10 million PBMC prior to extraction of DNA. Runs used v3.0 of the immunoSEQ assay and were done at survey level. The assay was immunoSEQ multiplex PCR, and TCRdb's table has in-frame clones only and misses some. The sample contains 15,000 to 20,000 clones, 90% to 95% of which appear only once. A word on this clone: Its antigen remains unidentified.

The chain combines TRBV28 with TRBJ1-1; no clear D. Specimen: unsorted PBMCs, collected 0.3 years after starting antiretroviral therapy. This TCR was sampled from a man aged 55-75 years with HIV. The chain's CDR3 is CASSLVGANTEAFF. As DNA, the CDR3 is TGTGCCAGCAGTTTAGTTGGTGCGAACACTGAAGCTTTCTTT.